This TCR beta chain was recorded in a study of control samples from healthy donors and cancer patients. Here immunoSEQ multiplex PCR was the method, and the copy in TCRdb shows in-frame clones only, minus some. The sample holds 150,000 to 200,000 clones, 92% seen once. The sample was blood. This TCR came from a woman aged 30 to 39 in good health.

This CDR3 is CASSLPLLGNNEQFF. DNA for the CDR3: TGTGCCAGCAGTTTACCCCTGCTTGGGAACAATGAGCAGTTCTTC. The chain combines TRBV28 with TRBJ2-1, with D unresolved. Trimming pared 2 bases from V and 5 bases from J, leaving 13 bases between. Looked up from germline, CDR1 is MDHEN and CDR2 is SYDVKM. The CDR3 runs to 15 residues.